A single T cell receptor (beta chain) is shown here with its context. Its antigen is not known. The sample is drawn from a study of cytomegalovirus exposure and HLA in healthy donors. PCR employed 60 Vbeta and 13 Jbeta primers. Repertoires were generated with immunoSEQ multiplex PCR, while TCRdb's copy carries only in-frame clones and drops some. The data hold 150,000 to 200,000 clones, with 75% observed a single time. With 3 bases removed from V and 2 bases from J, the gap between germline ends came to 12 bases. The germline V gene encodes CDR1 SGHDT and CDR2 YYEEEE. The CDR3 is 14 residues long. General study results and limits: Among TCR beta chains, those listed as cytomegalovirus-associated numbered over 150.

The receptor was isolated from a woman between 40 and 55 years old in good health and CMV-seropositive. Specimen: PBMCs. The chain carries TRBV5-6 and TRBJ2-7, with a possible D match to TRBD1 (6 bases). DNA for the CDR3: TGTGCCAGCAGCTGGTCAGGGGTGACCTACGAGCAGTACTTC. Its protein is CASSWSGVTYEQYF.